The 5 T cell receptor beta chains reported below all come from one sample, sequenced in a study of T-cell reconstitution after alpha-beta-depleted transplantation in children. Researchers prepared the TCRbeta library using unique molecular identifiers, the study reports. TCRdb ran MiXCR on the PCR reads and lists one entry per CDR3 protein. The top ten clones hold around 2% of a sample with over 450,000 distinct CDR3 sequences, 10% of them seen once. The material was PBMCs, obtained before TCRalphabeta/CD19-depleted stem cell transplant. The receptors derive from a child younger than 10 with inherited bone marrow failure, due to receive a stem cell transplant.

There are many counts of this clonotype. The chain combines TRBV7-2 with TRBJ2-1, with 10 bases identical to TRBD2. The V segment lost 0 bases and the J segment 2 bases; nucleotides outside the gene matches: 7. The germline V gene has CDR1 SGHTA and CDR2 FQGNSA. This CDR3 region has 18 residues. CDR3 nucleotides: TGTGCCAGCAGCTTAGCCTTTGACAGCGGGAGGGCCTACAATGAGCAGTTCTTC. Translating gives CASSLAFDSGRAYNEQFF.

Ten or more counts support this clonotype. V gene TRBV13 combines with J gene TRBJ2-3, with 11 bases that match TRBD2. CDR3 length equals 15 residues. Germline CDR1 and CDR2: PRHDT and FYEKMQ (reference sequence). The ends lost 5 bases at V and 4 bases at J; junction bases unmatched: 5. CDR3 DNA: TGTGCCAGCAGCCCGGGACTAGCGGATCCAGATACGCAGTATTTT. Translated: CASSPGLADPDTQYF.

This clonotype was seen at least ten times. The chain recombines TRBV5-6 with TRBJ2-1, with D unresolved. Trimming left V 3 bases short and J 0 bases short, with 10 bases between. The V gene's germline CDR1 is SGHDT and CDR2 YYEEEE. CDR3 size: 15 residues. CDR3 coding DNA: TGTGCCAGCAGCTGGAAACCGCTCTCCTACAATGAGCAGTTCTTC. Protein: CASSWKPLSYNEQFF.

The table lists this clonotype with many counts. The gene calls are TRBV20-1 and TRBJ2-5, with unresolved D. The length of the CDR3 is 14 residues. Trimming shortened V by 4 bases and J by 2 bases, and 14 bases separated the two germline ends. The germline V gene encodes CDR1 DFQATT and CDR2 SNEGSKA (reference sequence). The CDR3 nucleotides read TGCAGTGCTAATTCTTTATGGATACAAGAGACCCAGTACTTC. Translated, it gives CSANSLWIQETQYF.

The sample holds many counts of this clonotype. The chain employs TRBV4-3 and TRBJ2-1; TRBD2 might be the D (6 bases). V lost 4 bases and J 3 bases, leaving 13 bases between the germline ends. Looked up from germline, CDR1 is LGHNA and CDR2 is YSLEER. CDR3 size: 15 residues. The CDR3: CASSPVREFYNEQFF. The CDR3 nucleotides are TGCGCCAGCAGCCCTGTCCGGGAGTTCTACAATGAGCAGTTCTTC.